The rows below give T cell receptor beta chains drawn from one sample of a study of shared clonotypes between healthy human individuals. Repertoires were generated with immunoSEQ multiplex PCR, while TCRdb's copy carries only in-frame clones and drops some. The table records over 800,000 clones, approximately 92% of them present only once. Material: naive CD8+ T cells sorted from blood. Receptors were obtained from a man aged 25 to 40 in good health. CDR3s include the opening cysteine and the closing phenylalanine or tryptophan. A D gene is named only where the DNA matches it firmly. Not every row has a clone size; where given, it reads once, few, many or a size class.

V gene,clone size,J gene,D gene,CDR3 protein,CDR3 DNA
TRBV7-9,.,TRBJ2-5,TRBD2,CASSLTSGRGETQYF,TGTGCCAGCAGCTTAACTAGCGGGAGAGGTGAGACCCAGTACTTC
TRBV11-2,.,TRBJ1-1,.,CASSLEITEAFF,TGTGCCAGCAGCTTAGAAATTACTGAAGCTTTCTTT
TRBV28,.,TRBJ2-3,.,CASSEGEDTQYF,TGTGCCAGCAGCGAGGGGGAGGATACGCAGTATTTT
TRBV6-5,.,TRBJ2-1,TRBD2,CASSYEAGASEQFF,TGTGCCAGCAGTTACGAAGCGGGAGCGAGTGAGCAGTTCTTC
TRBV5-6,.,TRBJ2-7,.,CASSLRGQGVWEQYF,TGTGCCAGCAGCTTGCGCGGACAAGGGGTTTGGGAGCAGTACTTC
TRBV2,few,TRBJ1-2,.,CASSDSQAYGYTF,TGTGCCAGCAGTGATAGTCAGGCCTATGGCTACACCTTC
TRBV5-4,.,TRBJ2-7,.,CASRLDRLLEQYF,TGTGCCAGCAGACTTGACAGACTCCTCGAGCAGTACTTC
TRBV28,.,TRBJ2-7,.,CASRTLAAYEQYF,TGTGCCTCGAGGACCCTAGCAGCCTACGAGCAGTACTTC
TRBV29-1,.,TRBJ2-1,.,CSVLSGSGHEQFF,TGCAGCGTTTTAAGTGGGAGTGGGCACGAGCAGTTCTTC
TRBV21-1,.,TRBJ1-2,.,CASSSTTGTEYGYTF,TGTGCCAGCAGCTCTACCACCGGGACAGAATATGGCTACACCTTC
TRBV18,.,TRBJ2-5,TRBD1,CASSPLGTEFQETQYF,TGTGCCAGCTCACCGCTCGGGACAGAATTCCAAGAGACCCAGTACTTC
TRBV19,.,TRBJ1-1,.,CASSPAMNTEAFF,TGTGCCAGTAGTCCAGCCATGAACACTGAAGCTTTCTTT
TRBV27,.,TRBJ1-4,.,CASSSDRTNEKLFF,TGTGCCAGCAGCTCCGACAGAACTAATGAAAAACTGTTTTTT
TRBV10-3,.,TRBJ2-5,TRBD1,CAISDLNRGYSETQYF,TGTGCCATCAGTGATTTAAACAGGGGATACTCGGAGACCCAGTACTTC
TRBV27,.,TRBJ2-7,.,CASSPLGNSYEQYF,TGTGCCAGCAGTCCCCTAGGGAACTCCTACGAGCAGTACTTC
TRBV29-1,.,TRBJ2-1,.,CSVEFVALSSYNEQFF,TGCAGCGTTGAGTTTGTGGCCCTTAGCTCCTACAATGAGCAGTTCTTC
TRBV2,.,TRBJ2-1,.,CASSAYGRPGRYNEQFF,TGTGCCAGCAGTGCTTATGGGCGACCCGGACGGTACAATGAGCAGTTCTTC
TRBV7-6,once,TRBJ2-7,.,CASIPGTGDYEQYF,TGTGCCAGCATCCCCGGGACTGGGGATTACGAGCAGTACTTC
TRBV9,.,TRBJ1-1,TRBD1,CASSVSKDRVGTEAFF,TGTGCCAGCAGCGTTAGCAAGGACAGGGTCGGCACTGAAGCTTTCTTT
TRBV27,once,TRBJ2-3,.,CASSLWKLGNGGSDTQYF,TGTGCCAGCAGTTTATGGAAACTGGGGAATGGGGGGTCCGATACGCAGTATTTT
TRBV19,.,TRBJ1-1,.,CASSPYSMNTEAFF,TGTGCCAGTAGTCCGTACAGCATGAACACTGAAGCTTTCTTT
TRBV6-5,.,TRBJ2-1,.,CASSYGGIYNEQFF,TGTGCCAGCAGTTACGGCGGTATCTACAATGAGCAGTTCTTC
TRBV19,.,TRBJ2-1,TRBD2,CASSILGPTAGGEQFF,TGTGCCAGTAGTATCCTTGGACCCACAGCGGGGGGTGAGCAGTTCTTC
TRBV19,.,TRBJ2-7,.,CASSIEPSSYEQYF,TGTGCCAGTAGTATAGAGCCAAGCTCCTACGAGCAGTACTTC
TRBV5-5,.,TRBJ1-2,.,CASSLFGTQGYGYTF,TGTGCCAGCAGCTTGTTTGGGACCCAAGGGTATGGCTACACCTTC
TRBV27,.,TRBJ2-3,.,CASSLTQGTDTQYF,TGTGCCAGCAGTTTGACCCAAGGTACAGATACGCAGTATTTT
TRBV7-9,.,TRBJ2-2,TRBD2,CASSLAPGLAGIGELFF,TGTGCCAGCAGCTTAGCCCCGGGACTAGCGGGAATCGGGGAGCTGTTTTTT
TRBV27,.,TRBJ2-1,TRBD2,CASSLLPISGRRDNEQFF,TGTGCCAGCAGTTTATTACCAATCAGCGGGAGGCGGGACAATGAGCAGTTCTTC
TRBV6-5,.,TRBJ1-1,.,CASRFQGAEAFF,TGTGCCAGCAGGTTTCAGGGCGCTGAAGCTTTCTTT
TRBV13,.,TRBJ2-1,TRBD2,CASNLPGGREQFF,TGTGCCAGCAACCTTCCGGGGGGGAGGGAGCAGTTCTTC
TRBV27,.,TRBJ2-7,.,CASRPTGRSYEQYF,TGTGCCAGCAGGCCGACAGGGAGGTCCTACGAGCAGTACTTC
TRBV5-6,.,TRBJ1-1,.,CASSSLTASNTEAFF,TGTGCCAGCAGCTCCCTGACAGCTAGCAACACTGAAGCTTTCTTT
TRBV6-6,.,TRBJ1-5,.,CASSAGLNSNQPQHF,TGTGCCAGCAGCGCGGGACTCAATAGCAATCAGCCCCAGCATTTT
TRBV27,once,TRBJ2-7,TRBD2,CASSLQGLASYEQYF,TGTGCCAGCAGTTTACAAGGACTAGCGTCATACGAGCAGTACTTC
TRBV11-2,.,TRBJ2-3,TRBD2,CASSFSGSPSDTQYF,TGTGCCAGCAGCTTTAGCGGGAGTCCCTCAGATACGCAGTATTTT
TRBV10-1,.,TRBJ2-7,.,CASSAQGTGNYEQYF,TGCGCCAGCAGTGCCCAGGGAACAGGGAACTACGAGCAGTACTTC
TRBV4-1,.,TRBJ1-5,.,CASSQVLEGFSDQPQHF,TGCGCCAGCAGCCAAGTGTTGGAGGGGTTTAGCGATCAGCCCCAGCATTTT
TRBV27,.,TRBJ2-3,TRBD1,CASSFWDRGLDTQYF,TGTGCCAGCAGTTTTTGGGACAGGGGGCTGGATACGCAGTATTTT
TRBV25-1,once,TRBJ2-7,.,CASSDGADREQYF,TGTGCCAGCAGTGATGGGGCAGATCGTGAGCAGTACTTC
TRBV7-8,.,TRBJ2-1,.,CASSLYPDSRSDEQFF,TGTGCCAGCAGCTTATACCCGGACAGCCGGAGCGATGAGCAGTTCTTC
TRBV27,.,TRBJ2-1,TRBD2,CASSLTSGGADEQFF,TGTGCCAGCAGTCTGACTAGCGGGGGGGCGGATGAGCAGTTCTTC
TRBV28,.,TRBJ2-1,.,CASSLPYPDRKNYNEQFF,TGTGCCAGCAGCCTCCCTTACCCAGACAGAAAAAACTACAATGAGCAGTTCTTC
TRBV7-6,.,TRBJ1-1,.,CASSPTGGAEAFF,TGTGCCAGCAGCCCGACAGGAGGGGCTGAAGCTTTCTTT
TRBV10-3,many,TRBJ2-1,.,CAISGYEGGTSTSNEQFF,TGTGCCATCAGTGGATATGAAGGGGGGACGTCTACGTCGAATGAGCAGTTCTTC
TRBV27,.,TRBJ2-1,TRBD2,CASSAGGSYNEQFF,TGTGCCAGCAGTGCGGGAGGCTCCTACAATGAGCAGTTCTTC
TRBV30,.,TRBJ2-3,.,CAWSEQHTQYF,TGTGCCTGGAGTGAGCAACATACGCAGTATTTT
TRBV30,.,TRBJ2-1,.,CAWSPGASEQFF,TGTGCCTGGAGTCCGGGGGCGAGTGAGCAGTTCTTC
TRBV4-2,.,TRBJ2-1,.,CASSAGALTLEQFF,TGTGCCAGCAGCGCGGGGGCCTTGACACTCGAGCAGTTCTTC
TRBV4-2,.,TRBJ1-2,.,CASSQERSNKAIDYGYTF,TGTGCCAGCAGCCAAGAAAGGAGCAACAAGGCGATCGACTATGGCTACACCTTC
TRBV27,.,TRBJ2-7,TRBD2,CASSPDGTSGSAGEQYF,TGTGCCAGCAGTCCGGATGGGACTAGCGGGAGTGCCGGCGAGCAGTACTTC
TRBV25-1,once,TRBJ2-3,.,CASSDIGGPTDTQYF,TGTGCCAGCAGTGATATTGGGGGGCCCACAGATACGCAGTATTTT
TRBV27,.,TRBJ2-3,.,CASRRHPGGTDTQYF,TGTGCCAGCAGGCGACACCCCGGAGGGACAGATACGCAGTATTTT
TRBV6-4,.,TRBJ2-1,.,CASSDSATVDENEQFF,TGTGCCAGCAGTGACTCGGCGACGGTGGACGAAAATGAGCAGTTCTTC